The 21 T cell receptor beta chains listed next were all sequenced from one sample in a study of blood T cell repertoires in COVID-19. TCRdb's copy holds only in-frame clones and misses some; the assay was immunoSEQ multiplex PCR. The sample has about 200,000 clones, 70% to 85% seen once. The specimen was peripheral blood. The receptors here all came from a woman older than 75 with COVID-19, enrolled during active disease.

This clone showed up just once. CDR3 nucleotides: TGCAGTGCTAGTAGGCGGGTAAGCTCCTACGAGCAGTACTTC. It encodes CSASRRVSSYEQYF. The chain couples TRBV20-1 to TRBJ2-7, with a weak D call TRBD2 (5 bases). From germline, CDR1 is DFQATT and CDR2 SNEGSKA (reference sequence). The CDR3 is 14 residues long. V shed 3 bases and J shed 0 bases, with 12 bases lying between them.

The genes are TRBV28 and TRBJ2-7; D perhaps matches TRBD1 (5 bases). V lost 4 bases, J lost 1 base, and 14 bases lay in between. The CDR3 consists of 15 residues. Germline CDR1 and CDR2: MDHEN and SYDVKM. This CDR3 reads CASSSDKTLSYEQYF. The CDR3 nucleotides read TGTGCCAGCAGTTCGGACAAGACCTTGTCCTACGAGCAGTACTTC.

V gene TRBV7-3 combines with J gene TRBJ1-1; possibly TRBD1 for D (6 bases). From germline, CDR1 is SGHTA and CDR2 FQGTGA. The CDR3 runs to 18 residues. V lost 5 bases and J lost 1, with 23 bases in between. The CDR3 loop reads CASSTTGSGFFRNTEAFF. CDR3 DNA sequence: TGTGCCAGCAGCACAACAGGGTCGGGCTTTTTTAGGAACACTGAAGCTTTCTTT.

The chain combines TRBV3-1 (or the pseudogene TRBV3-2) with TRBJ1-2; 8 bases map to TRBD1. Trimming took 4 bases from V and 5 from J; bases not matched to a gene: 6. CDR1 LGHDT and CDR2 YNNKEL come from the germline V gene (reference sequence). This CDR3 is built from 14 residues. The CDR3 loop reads CASSLQGAEYGYTF. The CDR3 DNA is TGTGCCAGCAGCCTCCAGGGGGCGGAATATGGCTACACCTTC.

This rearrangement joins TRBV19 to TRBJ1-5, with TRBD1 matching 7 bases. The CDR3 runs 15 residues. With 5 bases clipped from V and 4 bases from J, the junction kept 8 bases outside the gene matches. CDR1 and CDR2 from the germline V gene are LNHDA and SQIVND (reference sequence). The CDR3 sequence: CASSPLTGRNQPQHF. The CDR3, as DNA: TGTGCCAGTAGTCCGTTGACAGGGCGGAATCAGCCCCAGCATTTT.

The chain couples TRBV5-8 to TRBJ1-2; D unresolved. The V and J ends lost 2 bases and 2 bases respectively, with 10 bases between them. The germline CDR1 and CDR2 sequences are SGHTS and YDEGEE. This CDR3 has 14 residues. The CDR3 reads CASSFRGPNYGYTF. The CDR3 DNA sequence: TGTGCCAGCAGCTTTAGAGGGCCGAACTATGGCTACACCTTC.

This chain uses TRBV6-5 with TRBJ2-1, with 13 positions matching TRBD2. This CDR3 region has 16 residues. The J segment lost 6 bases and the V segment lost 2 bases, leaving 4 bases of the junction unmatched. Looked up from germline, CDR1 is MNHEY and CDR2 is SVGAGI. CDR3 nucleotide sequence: TGTGCCAGCAGTTACACGACTAGCGGGGGGCCCAATGAGCAGTTCTTC. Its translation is CASSYTTSGGPNEQFF.

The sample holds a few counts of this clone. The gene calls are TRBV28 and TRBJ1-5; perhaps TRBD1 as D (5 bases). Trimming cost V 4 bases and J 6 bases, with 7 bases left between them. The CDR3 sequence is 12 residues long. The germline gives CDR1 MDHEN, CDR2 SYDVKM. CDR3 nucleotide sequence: TGTGCCAGCAGTTCCCAGGGTCAGCCCCAGCATTTT. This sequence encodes CASSSQGQPQHF.

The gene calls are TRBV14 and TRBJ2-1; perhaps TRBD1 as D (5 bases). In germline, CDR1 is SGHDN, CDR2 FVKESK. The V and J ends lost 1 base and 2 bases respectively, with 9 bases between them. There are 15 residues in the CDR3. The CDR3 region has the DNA TGTGCCAGCAGCCAAGGACAGCCTACCTACAATGAGCAGTTCTTC. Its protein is CASSQGQPTYNEQFF.

CDR3 sequence reads: CASSPRTGRGGEQYF. CDR3 in DNA: TGTGCCAGTAGTCCACGGACAGGGAGGGGTGGCGAGCAGTACTTC. The genes are TRBV19 and TRBJ2-7; D may be TRBD1 (8 bases). CDR3 length: 15 residues. From germline, CDR1 is LNHDA and CDR2 SQIVND (reference sequence). Trimming took off 5 bases at V and 6 bases at J, with 20 bases between the two ends.

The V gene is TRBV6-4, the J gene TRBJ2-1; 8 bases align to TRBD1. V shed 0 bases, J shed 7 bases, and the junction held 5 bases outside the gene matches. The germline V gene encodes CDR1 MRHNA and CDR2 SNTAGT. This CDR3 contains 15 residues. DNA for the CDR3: TGTGCCAGCAGTGACTCTGGCAGGGGGCCGAATGAGCAGTTCTTC. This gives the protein CASSDSGRGPNEQFF.

For the CDR3, the DNA is TGCGCCAGCAGCATTAGCGGGGGGGAATACGAGCAGTACTTC. This translates into CASSISGGEYEQYF. The V and J genes are TRBV5-1 and TRBJ2-7; TRBD2 matches 11 bases. J was trimmed by 4 bases and V by 4 bases; bases with no gene match: 4. This CDR3 has 14 residues. Germline lookup yields CDR1 SGHRS and CDR2 YFSETQ. Together with reference TRBV5-1 and TRBJ2-7, the CDR3 gives the full variable domain: KAGVTQTPRYLIKTRGQQVTLSCSPISGHRSVSWYQQTPGQGLQFLFEYFSETQRNKGNFPGRFSGRQFSNSRSEMNVSTLELGDSALYLCASSISGGEYEQYFGPGTRLTVT.

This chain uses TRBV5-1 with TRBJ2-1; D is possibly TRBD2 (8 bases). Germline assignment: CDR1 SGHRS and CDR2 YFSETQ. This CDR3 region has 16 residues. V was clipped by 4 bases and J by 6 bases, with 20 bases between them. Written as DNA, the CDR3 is TGCGCCAGCAGCGCTACAGGGGCCCGGGGGGGCAATGAGCAGTTCTTC. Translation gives CASSATGARGGNEQFF.

CDR3 sequence reads: CASSFSPRANYNEQFF. CDR3 DNA: TGTGCCAGCAGCTTTTCTCCCAGGGCTAACTACAATGAGCAGTTCTTC. The genes are TRBV5-6 and TRBJ2-1; D is possibly TRBD1 (5 bases). This CDR3 is built from 16 residues. V shed 2 bases and J shed 3 bases, with 15 bases lying between them. The germline V gene has CDR1 SGHDT and CDR2 YYEEEE.

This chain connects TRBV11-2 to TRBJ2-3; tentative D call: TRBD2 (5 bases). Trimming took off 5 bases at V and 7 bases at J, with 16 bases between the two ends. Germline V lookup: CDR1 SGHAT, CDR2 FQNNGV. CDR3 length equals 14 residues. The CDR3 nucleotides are TGTGCCAGCAGCCCCAGCGGACCGAGCAATACGCAGTATTTT. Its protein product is CASSPSGPSNTQYF.

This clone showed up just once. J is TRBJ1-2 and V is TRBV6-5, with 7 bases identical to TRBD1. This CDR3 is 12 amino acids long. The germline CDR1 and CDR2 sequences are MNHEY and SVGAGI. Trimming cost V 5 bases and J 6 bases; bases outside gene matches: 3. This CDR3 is CASSTTGHGYTF. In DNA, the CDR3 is TGTGCCAGCAGTACGACAGGGCATGGCTACACCTTC.

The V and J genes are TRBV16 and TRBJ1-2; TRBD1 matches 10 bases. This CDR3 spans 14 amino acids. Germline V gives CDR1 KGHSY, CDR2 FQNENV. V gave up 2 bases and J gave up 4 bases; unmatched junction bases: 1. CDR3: CASSQGTGVYGYTF. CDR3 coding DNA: TGTGCCAGCAGCCAAGGGACAGGGGTCTATGGCTACACCTTC.

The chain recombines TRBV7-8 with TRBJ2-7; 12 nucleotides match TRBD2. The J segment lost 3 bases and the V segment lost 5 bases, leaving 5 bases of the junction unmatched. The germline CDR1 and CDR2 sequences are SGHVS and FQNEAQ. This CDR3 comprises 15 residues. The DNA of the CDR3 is TGTGCCAGCAGCAACGGACTAGCGGGAAACTACGAGCAGTACTTC. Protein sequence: CASSNGLAGNYEQYF.

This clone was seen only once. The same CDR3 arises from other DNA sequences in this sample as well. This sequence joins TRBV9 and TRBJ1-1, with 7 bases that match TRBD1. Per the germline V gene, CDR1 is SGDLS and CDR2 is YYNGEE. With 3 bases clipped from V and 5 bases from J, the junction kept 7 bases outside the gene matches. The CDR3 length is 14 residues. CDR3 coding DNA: TGTGCCAGCAGCGCCGGGACAGCCGGTACTGAAGCTTTCTTT. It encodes CASSAGTAGTEAFF.

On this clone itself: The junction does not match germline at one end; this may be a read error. The CDR3 sequence is CASSLLGAGEYNEQFF. The CDR3 DNA reads as TGTGCTAGCAGCTTATTAGGCGCGGGAGAGTACAATGAGCAGTTCTTC. The J gene is TRBJ2-1, the V gene TRBV7-7; 7 bases are shared with TRBD2. CDR1 and CDR2 (germline): SSHAT, FNYEAQ (reference sequence). The CDR3 length is 16 residues.

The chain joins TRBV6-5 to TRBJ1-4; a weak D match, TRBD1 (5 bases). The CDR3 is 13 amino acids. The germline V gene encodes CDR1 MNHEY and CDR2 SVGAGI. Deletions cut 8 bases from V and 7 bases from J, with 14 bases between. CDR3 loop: CASARVQSEKLFF. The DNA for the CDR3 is TGTGCCAGCGCCAGGGTGCAATCTGAAAAACTGTTTTTT.